Shown below are 31 T cell receptor beta chains from a single sample sequenced in a study of CD8 T cell repertoires and HIV-1 epitope variants. These receptors lack a known antigen. Profiling relied on immunoSEQ multiplex PCR, and the TCRdb table lists in-frame clones only, not all of them. The sample contains almost 4,500 clones, approximately 70% of which appear only once. Material for sequencing was cultured CD8+ T cells derived from PBMCs. Source of these receptors: a male donor with HIV.

This clone was observed a few times. In DNA form, the CDR3 reads TGTGCCAGCAGCTTGCAGGGTAAAGCCTACGAGCAGTACTTC. Its translation is CASSLQGKAYEQYF. The chain combines TRBV11-2 with TRBJ2-7; a weak D match, TRBD1 (5 bases). The V end lost 3 bases, the J end lost 2 bases, and 11 bases lay between the germline ends. Per germline, CDR1 SGHAT and CDR2 FQNNGV. The CDR3 consists of 14 residues.

The V call is TRBV28, the J call TRBJ2-7; 7 bases are a match to TRBD1. CDR1 is MDHEN and CDR2 is SYDVKM in the germline V gene. With 2 bases clipped from V and 0 bases from J, the junction kept 7 bases outside the gene matches. The CDR3 length is 16 residues. CDR3 DNA sequence: TGTGCCAGCAGTTTAGAGGGGACAGACCTCTCCTACGAGCAGTACTTC. Amino acid sequence: CASSLEGTDLSYEQYF.

The chain couples TRBV5-6 to TRBJ2-7; D assignment may be TRBD1 or TRBD2 (5 bases each). The CDR3 extends over 15 amino acids. V was shortened by 0 bases and J by 2 bases, with 12 bases between the two germline ends. Germline V gene data show CDR1 as SGHDT and CDR2 as YYEEEE. This chain's CDR3 is CASSLEGRRAYEQYF. The CDR3 DNA is TGTGCCAGCAGCTTGGAGGGGCGGCGGGCCTACGAGCAGTACTTC.

The J gene is TRBJ1-1, the V gene TRBV27; D uncertain. The V end was cut by 0 bases, the J end by 7 bases, with 9 bases between. CDR1 is MNHEY and CDR2 is SMNVEV in the germline V gene (reference sequence). There are 13 residues in the CDR3. Here the CDR3 reads CASSLSSRNEAFF. CDR3 nucleotide sequence: TGTGCCAGCAGTTTATCGTCCCGGAATGAAGCTTTCTTT.

The chain links TRBV5-6 to TRBJ1-6; TRBD1 might be the D (5 bases). The ends were cut back, 2 bases at V and 7 bases at J, with 13 bases in the middle. CDR1 SGHDT and CDR2 YYEEEE come from the germline V gene. This CDR3 has 15 amino acids. The CDR3 coding sequence is TGTGCCAGCAGCTTCCTCCAGGGCGTGAATTCACCCCTCCACTTT. Translation: CASSFLQGVNSPLHF.

This chain joins TRBV14 and TRBJ2-7; 7 bases line up with TRBD1. Trimming took 8 bases from V and 6 from J; bases not matched to a gene: 10. The CDR3 totals 13 residues. Germline-derived CDR1 and CDR2 are SGHDN and FVKESK. Here the CDR3 reads CASAETGLIEQYF. The CDR3 bases are TGTGCCAGCGCCGAGACAGGGTTAATCGAGCAGTACTTC.

The rearrangement joins TRBV14 to TRBJ2-7; D unresolved. V lost 1 base and J lost 3, with 10 bases in between. This CDR3 spans 14 amino acids. CDR1 is SGHDN and CDR2 is FVKESK in the germline V gene. In DNA, the CDR3 is TGTGCCAGCAGCCAAGTAGAGGAGATCTACGAGCAGTACTTC. Its protein product is CASSQVEEIYEQYF.

V gene TRBV14 combines with J gene TRBJ2-3; TRBD1 is a possible D gene (6 bases). The CDR3 covers 16 residues. V lost 0 bases to trimming and J lost 6 bases, with 16 bases between them. The germline CDR1 and CDR2 sequences are SGHDN and FVKESK. The CDR3 coding sequence is TGTGCCAGCAGCCAAGATAGCTTCGGGGACACCGATACGCAGTATTTT. Its translation: CASSQDSFGDTDTQYF.

The gene calls are TRBV7-9 and TRBJ1-1, with unresolved D. V lost 7 bases and J lost 4, with 7 bases in between. The length of the CDR3 is 11 residues. Germline CDR1 and CDR2: SEHNR and FQNEAQ (reference sequence). CDR3 amino acids: CASTPGTEAFF. CDR3 DNA: TGTGCCAGCACCCCAGGCACTGAAGCTTTCTTT.

The V and J genes are TRBV5-4 and TRBJ2-7; 8 bases map to TRBD2. Germline V gene data show CDR1 as SGHNT and CDR2 as YYREEE (reference sequence). J lost 7 bases, V lost 4 bases, and 16 bases had no gene match. There are 16 residues in the CDR3. The CDR3 nucleotides read TGTGCCAGCAGCCGGGAGGGGGGAGGCGCCGGAGGGGAGCAGTACTTC. Protein: CASSREGGGAGGEQYF.

The rearrangement links TRBV19 to TRBJ1-2; possible D gene TRBD1, 5 bases. The CDR3 has 14 amino acids. The germline V gene encodes CDR1 LNHDA and CDR2 SQIVND (reference sequence). V lost 3 bases and J lost 8, with 16 bases in between. The CDR3 DNA is TGTGCCAGTAGTATGATGGGCGGGGGTTACGGCTACACCTTC. Its protein is CASSMMGGGYGYTF.

V and J are TRBV28 and TRBJ2-1; 7 bases align to TRBD2. From germline, CDR1 is MDHEN and CDR2 SYDVKM. The trim removed 6 bases at V and 15 bases at J, leaving 11 bases unmatched. This CDR3 is built from 12 residues. This CDR3 reads CASSRGSGDGFF. In DNA form, the CDR3 reads TGTGCCAGCAGCCGGGGGAGCGGGGATGGGTTCTTC. The full variable domain, in which reference TRBV28 and TRBJ2-1 provide the parts outside the CDR3, is DVKVTQSSRYLVKRTGEKVFLECVQDMDHENMFWYRQDPGLGLRLIYFSYDVKMKEKGDIPEGYSVSREKKERFSLILESASTNQTSMYLCASSRGSGDGFFGPGTRLTVL.

This rearrangement joins TRBV18 to TRBJ1-1, with D possibly matching TRBD1 (6 bases). The V end was cut by 5 bases, the J end by 4 bases, with 20 bases between. CDR3 length equals 16 residues. From germline, CDR1 is KGHSH and CDR2 LQKENI. CDR3 in amino acids: CASSSATMQGSTEAFF. The CDR3 region has the DNA TGTGCCAGCTCATCCGCCACAATGCAGGGGAGCACTGAAGCTTTCTTT.

V and J are TRBV2 and TRBJ1-5; D unresolved. CDR1 and CDR2 (germline): SNHLY, FYNNEI. The CDR3 spans 16 residues. Trimming pared 7 bases from V and 3 bases from J, leaving 19 bases between. CDR3 amino acids: CASTRDEGRYNQPQHF. The CDR3 DNA sequence: TGTGCCAGCACCCGGGATGAGGGTAGGTACAATCAGCCCCAGCATTTT.

The genes are TRBV19 and TRBJ1-4; D is unresolved. The ends were cut back, 7 bases at V and 2 bases at J, with 8 bases in the middle. The CDR3 covers 13 residues. Germline lookup yields CDR1 LNHDA and CDR2 SQIVND (reference sequence). Written as DNA, the CDR3 is TGTGCCAGTATGGGGTTCACTAATGAAAAACTGTTTTTT. Translation gives CASMGFTNEKLFF.

The chain uses TRBV5-1 and TRBJ2-7; no definite D call. The CDR3 loop spans 15 amino acids. Germline assignment: CDR1 SGHRS and CDR2 YFSETQ. Trimming removed 0 bases at V and 1 base at J, with 11 bases between. The CDR3 here is CASSLDRTQSYEQYF. The CDR3 DNA sequence: TGCGCCAGCAGCTTGGACAGAACCCAATCCTACGAGCAGTACTTC.

V is TRBV19 and J is TRBJ1-4, with 7 bases fitting TRBD1. The V segment lost 4 bases and the J segment 8 bases; nucleotides outside the gene matches: 16. Germline V lookup: CDR1 LNHDA, CDR2 SQIVND (reference sequence). The CDR3 has 17 residues. DNA for the CDR3: TGTGCCAGTAGTACACAAACGGACAGGACGATGCGGGAAAAACTGTTTTTT. Translating gives CASSTQTDRTMREKLFF.

V gene TRBV5-4 combines with J gene TRBJ2-1; 7 nucleotides line up with TRBD2. V was pared by 2 bases and J by 9 bases, with 5 bases of the junction left unmatched. The germline V gene encodes CDR1 SGHNT and CDR2 YYREEE (reference sequence). This CDR3 contains 13 residues. The CDR3 sequence: CASSFTSAGEQFF. As DNA, the CDR3 is TGTGCCAGCAGCTTCACTAGCGCGGGTGAGCAGTTCTTC.

This chain uses TRBV6-5 with TRBJ1-5; 9 nucleotides agree with TRBD1. The J segment lost 4 bases and the V segment lost 6 bases, leaving 4 bases of the junction unmatched. CDR1 and CDR2 (germline): MNHEY, SVGAGI. The CDR3 consists of 14 residues. CDR3 bases: TGTGCCAGCAGGTACAGGGGGCTGAATCAGCCCCAGCATTTT. Residues: CASRYRGLNQPQHF.

The V call is TRBV7-6, the J call TRBJ1-5; D is unclear. The CDR3 is 14 amino acids. The germline V gene has CDR1 SGHVS and CDR2 FNYEAQ. The V end lost 1 base, the J end lost 3 bases, and 7 bases lay between the germline ends. The CDR3 loop is CASSLGGYNQPQHF. The CDR3 bases are TGTGCCAGCAGCTTAGGAGGGTACAATCAGCCCCAGCATTTT.

The rearrangement uses TRBV5-4 and TRBJ1-1; no firm D call. The CDR3 has 13 residues. The V end was cut by 0 bases, the J end by 6 bases, with 9 bases between. CDR1 is SGHNT and CDR2 is YYREEE in the germline V gene (reference sequence). The CDR3, as DNA: TGTGCCAGCAGCTTGGCGGGGTTACCTGAAGCTTTCTTT. Translated: CASSLAGLPEAFF.

The chain is built from TRBV7-3 and TRBJ2-3; 8 bases line up with TRBD1. Germline assignment: CDR1 SGHTA and CDR2 FQGTGA. The CDR3 is 15 residues long. The trim removed 5 bases at V and 4 bases at J, leaving 8 bases unmatched. The CDR3 DNA follows: TGTGCCAGCAGCGCTTCCGGGACAGGACCAGATACGCAGTATTTT. It specifies CASSASGTGPDTQYF.

This clone came up a few times. The chain combines TRBV6-6 with TRBJ1-5, with D hard to call. Germline CDR1 and CDR2: MNHNY and SVGAGI (reference sequence). The length of the CDR3 is 13 residues. Trimming cost V 8 bases and J 3 bases, with 11 bases left between them. The CDR3, as DNA: TGTGCCAGCCGCCTAGGACTCAATCAGCCCCAGCATTTT. This gives the protein CASRLGLNQPQHF.

The chain has TRBV4-1 and TRBJ2-7; unclear D gene. Germline CDR1 MGHRA, CDR2 YSYEKL. V was trimmed by 5 bases and J by 0 bases, leaving 11 bases between them. The CDR3 covers 14 residues. This chain's CDR3 is CASSREVASYEQYF. DNA for the CDR3: TGCGCCAGCAGCAGGGAAGTTGCCTCCTACGAGCAGTACTTC.

The chain recombines TRBV6-5 with TRBJ1-1; D possibly corresponds to TRBD1 (5 bases). Germline CDR1 MNHEY, CDR2 SVGAGI. The CDR3 length is 13 residues. V was shortened by 8 bases and J by 1 base, with 11 bases between the two germline ends. CDR3: CASYLGPNTEAFF. The CDR3 nucleotides read TGTGCCAGCTACCTGGGGCCGAACACTGAAGCTTTCTTT.

The chain employs TRBV11-2 and TRBJ2-7; 10 bases are shared with TRBD1. Germline CDR1 reads SGHAT; CDR2 reads FQNNGV. The CDR3 extends over 15 amino acids. The trim removed 3 bases at V and 2 bases at J, leaving 4 bases unmatched. In DNA form, the CDR3 reads TGTGCCAGCAGCTTGGGGACAGGGGATCCCTACGAGCAGTACTTC. This encodes CASSLGTGDPYEQYF.

The J gene is TRBJ2-3, the V gene TRBV5-5; 8 bases are a match to TRBD1. Germline-derived CDR1 and CDR2 are SGHKS and YYEKEE (reference sequence). With 5 bases clipped from V and 0 bases from J, the junction kept 17 bases outside the gene matches. The CDR3 has 19 amino acids. CDR3 bases: TGTGCCAGCAGTCTTCTTCCCGGTCAGGGGGCGGAAAGCACAGATACGCAGTATTTT. It yields the protein CASSLLPGQGAESTDTQYF. The full variable domain, completed using reference TRBV5-5 and TRBJ2-3, is DAGVTQSPTHLIKTRGQQVTLRCSPISGHKSVSWYQQVLGQGPQFIFQYYEKEERGRGNFPDRFSARQFPNYSSELNVNALLLGDSALYLCASSLLPGQGAESTDTQYFGPGTRLTVL.

V and J are TRBV28 and TRBJ1-2, with TRBD1 matching 7 bases. The CDR3 is made up of 17 amino acids. The ends lost 6 bases at V and 4 bases at J; junction bases unmatched: 17. Germline CDR1 reads MDHEN; CDR2 reads SYDVKM. The CDR3 here is CASSPLTGSQPVYGYTF. The CDR3 region has the DNA TGTGCCAGCAGCCCCTTGACAGGGAGCCAACCCGTCTATGGCTACACCTTC.

This chain uses TRBV28 with TRBJ1-2; 7 positions match TRBD1. J gave up 5 bases and V 1 base, and 16 bases lay outside the gene matches. The CDR3 covers 18 residues. CDR1 and CDR2 from the germline V gene are MDHEN and SYDVKM. The CDR3 nucleotides are TGTGCCAGCAGTTTATACGCCCAGGGGGGGCTCAGTAGGTATGGCTACACCTTC. Translation: CASSLYAQGGLSRYGYTF.

The chain employs TRBV13 and TRBJ2-2; the D is unclear. The germline V gene has CDR1 PRHDT and CDR2 FYEKMQ (reference sequence). Trimming took 1 base from V and 8 from J, leaving 8 bases between them. The CDR3 spans 13 residues. CDR3: CASSLATRGELFF. The CDR3 coding sequence is TGTGCCAGCAGCTTAGCCACAAGGGGGGAGCTGTTTTTT.

This clone was counted between two and nine times. J is TRBJ2-7 and V is TRBV7-9; D call uncertain. Germline V CDR1 and CDR2: SEHNR, FQNEAQ (reference sequence). Trimming took 1 base from V and 5 from J, leaving 6 bases between them. The CDR3 length is 12 residues. CDR3 in amino acids: CASSLVTDEQYF. CDR3 DNA: TGTGCCAGCAGCTTAGTAACAGACGAGCAGTACTTC.